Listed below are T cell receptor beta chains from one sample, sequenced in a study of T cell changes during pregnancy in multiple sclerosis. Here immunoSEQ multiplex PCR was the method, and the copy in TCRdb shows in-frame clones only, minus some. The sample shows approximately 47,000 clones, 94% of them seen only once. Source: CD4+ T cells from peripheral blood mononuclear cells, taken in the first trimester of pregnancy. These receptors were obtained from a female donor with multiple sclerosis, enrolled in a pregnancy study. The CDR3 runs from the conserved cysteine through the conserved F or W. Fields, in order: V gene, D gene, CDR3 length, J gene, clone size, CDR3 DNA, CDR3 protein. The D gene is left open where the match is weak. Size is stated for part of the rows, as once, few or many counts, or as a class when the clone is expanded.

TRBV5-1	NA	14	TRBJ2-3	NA	TGCGCCAGCAGCCATCGACAGTCCACAGATACGCAGTATTTT	CASSHRQSTDTQYF
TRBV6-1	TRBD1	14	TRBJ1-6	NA	TGTGCCAGCAGTTCGGCCCCCAGGGGGTCACCCCTCCACTTT	CASSSAPRGSPLHF
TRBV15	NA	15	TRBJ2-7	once	TGTGCCACCAGCAGAGATGTCGGACTCACCTACGAGCAGTACTTC	CATSRDVGLTYEQYF
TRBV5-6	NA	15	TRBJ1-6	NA	TGTGCCAGCAGCTTGGCCGGGGGATTAAGTTCACCCCTCCACTTT	CASSLAGGLSSPLHF
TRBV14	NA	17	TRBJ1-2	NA	TGTGCCAGCAGCCCCGATTTAAAGCTGAGGGCGCCGTATGGCTACACCTTC	CASSPDLKLRAPYGYTF
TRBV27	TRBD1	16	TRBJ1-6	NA	TGTGCCAGCAGTTTAGGCAGGGGGTTCTATAATTCACCCCTCCACTTT	CASSLGRGFYNSPLHF
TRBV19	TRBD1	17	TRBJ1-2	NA	TGTGCCAGTAGTATAGGCGGTACAGGGGTCCACCTCTATGGCTACACCTTC	CASSIGGTGVHLYGYTF
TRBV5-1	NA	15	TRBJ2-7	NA	TGCGCCAGCAGCTCCCGGACGGGAAGCTCCTACGAGCAGTACTTC	CASSSRTGSSYEQYF
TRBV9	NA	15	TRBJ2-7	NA	TGTGCCAGCAGCGTAGGACAGGAGCTACCCTACGAGCAGTACTTC	CASSVGQELPYEQYF
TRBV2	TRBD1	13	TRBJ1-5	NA	TGTGCCAGCAGTCAGGACAGGAATCAGCCCCAGCATTTT	CASSQDRNQPQHF
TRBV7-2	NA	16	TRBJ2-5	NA	TGTGCCAGCACCCAGGGCGGCGGGGGCTGGGCAGAGACCCAGTACTTC	CASTQGGGGWAETQYF
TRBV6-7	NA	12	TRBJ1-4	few	TGTGCCAGCAGTAATCCGTATGAAAAACTGTTTTTT	CASSNPYEKLFF
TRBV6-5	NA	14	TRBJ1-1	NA	TGTGCCAGCAGTTACGGTGGGGGAGGAACTGAAGCTTTCTTT	CASSYGGGGTEAFF
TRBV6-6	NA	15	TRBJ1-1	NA	TGTGCCAGCAGTTACCCGAAGGGCAGGGACACTGAAGCTTTCTTT	CASSYPKGRDTEAFF
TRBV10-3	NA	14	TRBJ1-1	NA	TGTGCCATCAGTGACCAAGGACAGTACACTGAAGCTTTCTTT	CAISDQGQYTEAFF
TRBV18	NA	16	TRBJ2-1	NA	TGTGCCAGCTCACAGGGGGCGGGGAGCTCCTACAATGAGCAGTTCTTC	CASSQGAGSSYNEQFF
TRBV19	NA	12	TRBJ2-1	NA	TGTGCCAGTAGTAGCTCTATGAATGAGCAGTTCTTC	CASSSSMNEQFF
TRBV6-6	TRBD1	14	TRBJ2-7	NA	TGTGCCAGCAGCCGACAGGGTAGCTCCTACGAGCAGTACTTC	CASSRQGSSYEQYF
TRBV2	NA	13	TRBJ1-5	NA	TGTGCCAGCAGTGTTAGTGGCAATCAGCCCCAGCATTTT	CASSVSGNQPQHF
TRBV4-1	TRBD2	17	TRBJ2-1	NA	TGCGCCAGCAGCCAAGTTTTCGGGGGGACCATTTACAATGAGCAGTTCTTC	CASSQVFGGTIYNEQFF
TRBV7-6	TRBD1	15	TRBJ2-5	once	TGTGCCAGCAGCTTAGCGCTTGGGACAGAAGAGACCCAGTACTTC	CASSLALGTEETQYF
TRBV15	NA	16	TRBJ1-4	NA	TGTGCCACCAGCAGAGTCAATTTTCAGGATTTTGGAAAACTGTTTTTT	CATSRVNFQDFGKLFF
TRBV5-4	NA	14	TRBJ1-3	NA	TGTGCCAGCAGCATCGGCGGCTCTGGAAACACCATATATTTT	CASSIGGSGNTIYF
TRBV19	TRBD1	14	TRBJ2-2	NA	TGTGCCAGTAGTGGGACAGGGGACACCGGGGAGCTGTTTTTT	CASSGTGDTGELFF
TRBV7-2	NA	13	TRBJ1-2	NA	TGTGCCAGCAGCTTAGCATCGGGCTATGGCTACACCTTC	CASSLASGYGYTF
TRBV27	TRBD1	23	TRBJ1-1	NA	TGTGCCAGGACCCAACCGGGACAGGAGCGACCTCTCCCCCCTCGCGGTTTGAACACTGAAGCTTTCTTT	CARTQPGQERPLPPRGLNTEAFF
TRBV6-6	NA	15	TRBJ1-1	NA	TGTGCCAGCAGTTACCCCGGGAGCCAGAACACTGAAGCTTTCTTT	CASSYPGSQNTEAFF
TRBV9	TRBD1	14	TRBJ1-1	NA	TGTGCCAGCAGCGTGGGACAGGGGAACACTGAAGCTTTCTTT	CASSVGQGNTEAFF
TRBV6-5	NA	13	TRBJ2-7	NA	TGTGCCAGCAGTTACACGACAAGTTACGAGCAGTACTTC	CASSYTTSYEQYF
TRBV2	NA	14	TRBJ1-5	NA	TGTGCCAGCAGGGACGACGGACAGTGGGGGCCCCAGCATTTT	CASRDDGQWGPQHF
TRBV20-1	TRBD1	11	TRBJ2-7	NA	TGCAGTGCAGCCGGACAGGGCGAGCAGTACTTC	CSAAGQGEQYF
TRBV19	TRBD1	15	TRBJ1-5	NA	TGTGCCAGTAGTATCTGGCAGGGGGCACGGCAGCCCCAGCATTTT	CASSIWQGARQPQHF
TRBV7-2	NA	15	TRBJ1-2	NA	TGTGCCAGCAGCCTACGGGGAGGCCCGGACTATGGCTACACCTTC	CASSLRGGPDYGYTF
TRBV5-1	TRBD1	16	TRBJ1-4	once	TGCGCCAGCAGCTTTAATGACAGGGGGCATGATGAAAAACTGTTTTTT	CASSFNDRGHDEKLFF
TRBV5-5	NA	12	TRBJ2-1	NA	TGTGCCAGCAGCTTGCAGTACAATGAGCAGTTCTTC	CASSLQYNEQFF
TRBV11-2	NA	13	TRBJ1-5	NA	TGTGCCAGCAGCCGCGGGGGATGGCAGCCCCAGCATTTT	CASSRGGWQPQHF
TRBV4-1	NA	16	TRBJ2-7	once	TGCGCCAGCAGCCCTAATGGACAGGGAGGGTCCTACGAGCAGTACTTC	CASSPNGQGGSYEQYF
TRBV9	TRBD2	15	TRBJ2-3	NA	TGTGCCAGCGGGGACCCTAGCGGGTTGACAGATACGCAGTATTTT	CASGDPSGLTDTQYF
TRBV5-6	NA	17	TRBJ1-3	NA	TGTGCCAGCAGCTTGGCGATCCTCCAGGGCTCTGGAAACACCATATATTTT	CASSLAILQGSGNTIYF
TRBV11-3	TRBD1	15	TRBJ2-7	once	TGTGCCAGCAGCTTAGAAACAGGGGGCTCCTACGAGCAGTACTTC	CASSLETGGSYEQYF
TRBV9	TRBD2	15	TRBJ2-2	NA	TGTGCCAGCAGCGTAGTAGCGGGAGCGGGCGGGGAGCTGTTTTTT	CASSVVAGAGGELFF
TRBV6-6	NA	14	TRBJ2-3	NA	TGTGCCAGCAGGCCGGGACACGGGGTGGATACGCAGTATTTT	CASRPGHGVDTQYF
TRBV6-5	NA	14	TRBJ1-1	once	TGTGCCAGCAGTTACCTGCAGGGTGTCACTGAAGCTTTCTTT	CASSYLQGVTEAFF
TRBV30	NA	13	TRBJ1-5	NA	TGTGCCTGGACCCCCAGTCCCAGTCAGCCCCAGCATTTT	CAWTPSPSQPQHF
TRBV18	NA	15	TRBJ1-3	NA	TGTGCCAGCTCACCAGGGCAGGGAAATGGAAACACCATATATTTT	CASSPGQGNGNTIYF
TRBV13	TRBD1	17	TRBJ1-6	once	TGTGCCAGCAGCCCTTTCTCCGGGACAGGGCCGCGATCACCCCTCCACTTT	CASSPFSGTGPRSPLHF
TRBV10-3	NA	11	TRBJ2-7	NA	TGTGCCATCAGCGGGGGATACGAGCAGTACTTC	CAISGGYEQYF
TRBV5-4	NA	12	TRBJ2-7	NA	TGTGCCACTAGGGGGGGGAACTACGAGCAGTACTTC	CATRGGNYEQYF
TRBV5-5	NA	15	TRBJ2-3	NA	TGTGCCAGCAGCACTACTATAATAATCACAGATACGCAGTATTTT	CASSTTIIITDTQYF
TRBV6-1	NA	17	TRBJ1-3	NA	TGTGCCAGCAGTGAATGGGCAGGGCAACAACCATGGAACACCATATATTTT	CASSEWAGQQPWNTIYF
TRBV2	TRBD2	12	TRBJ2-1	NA	TGTGCCAGCTCTGGACTAGAAGGTGAGCAGTTCTTC	CASSGLEGEQFF
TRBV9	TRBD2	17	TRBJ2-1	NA	TGTGCCAGCAGCGTAAAGAGTAGCGGGCTTTCCTACAATGAGCAGTTCTTC	CASSVKSSGLSYNEQFF